Each of the 22 T cell receptor beta chains below was sequenced from the same sample in a study of T cells after yellow fever vaccination. Using its own MiXCR run on the 5' RACE reads, TCRdb lists one record per CDR3 protein. This table holds hundreds of thousands of distinct CDR3 sequences, roughly 3.5% found once. The specimen comprised PBMCs, sampled on the day of the yellow fever booster vaccination. The receptors originated from a man aged 18 to 29 who received the YFV17D yellow fever vaccine.

The chain links TRBV14 to TRBJ2-5, with 8 bases that match TRBD1. The CDR3 covers 14 residues. The germline gives CDR1 SGHDN, CDR2 FVKESK. The junction had 11 bases not matched to a gene; V was cut back by 5 bases and J by 9 bases. CDR3 nucleotide sequence: TGTGCCAGCAGCAAACAGGGGGTCCCGAGGGCCCAGTACTTC. Amino acids: CASSKQGVPRAQYF.

This clonotype was detected a few times. The chain carries TRBV4-3 and TRBJ1-1; TRBD1 matches at 7 bases. The CDR3 loop spans 15 amino acids. Per germline, CDR1 LGHNA and CDR2 YSLEER. V shed 4 bases and J 0 bases; nucleotides not matched to a gene: 5. In DNA form, the CDR3 reads TGCGCCAGCAGCCCTCGGGGACAGCTGAACACTGAAGCTTTCTTT. This gives the protein CASSPRGQLNTEAFF.

This chain uses TRBV12-3 or TRBV12-4 with TRBJ1-2; the D is unclear. The CDR3 has 13 amino acids. V was pared by 6 bases and J by 3 bases, with 11 bases between. CDR3 sequence (DNA): TGTGCCAGCAGCCATGACCGTGACTATGGCTACACCTTC. It encodes CASSHDRDYGYTF.

The rearrangement uses TRBV2 and TRBJ1-5; maybe TRBD1 (5 bases). Deletions cut 3 bases from V and 9 bases from J, with 12 bases between. Germline CDR1 reads SNHLY; CDR2 reads FYNNEI. This CDR3 has 13 amino acids. The CDR3 sequence: CASSDWGVRPQHF. In nucleotides, the CDR3 is TGTGCCAGCAGTGACTGGGGCGTAAGGCCCCAGCATTTT.

The sample holds many counts of this clonotype. The chain is built from TRBV19 and TRBJ2-4; D gene uncertain. Germline CDR1 reads LNHDA; CDR2 reads SQIVND (reference sequence). The length of the CDR3 is 14 residues. The V end was cut by 7 bases, the J end by 8 bases, with 18 bases between. The CDR3 here is CASTSQARLDIQYF. The CDR3 nucleotides read TGTGCCAGTACCAGCCAGGCTCGTTTGGACATTCAGTACTTC.

The sample holds many counts of this clonotype. The rearrangement links TRBV20-1 to TRBJ1-1, with D unclear. Germline values: CDR1 DFQATT, CDR2 SNEGSKA (reference sequence). Trimming took off 6 bases at V and 0 bases at J, with 11 bases between the two ends. This CDR3 is built from 13 residues. CDR3 region: CSAIDGLNTEAFF. CDR3 nucleotides: TGCAGTGCCATCGACGGACTGAACACTGAAGCTTTCTTT.

This clonotype was seen repeatedly, ten times or more. V and J are TRBV9 and TRBJ2-1; D gene ambiguous. V lost 0 bases to trimming and J lost 10 bases, with 14 bases between them. The CDR3 covers 14 residues. Germline V CDR1 and CDR2: SGDLS, YYNGEE. CDR3 sequence (DNA): TGTGCCAGCAGCGTAGTCCCCCAAGGTGGGGAGCAGTTCTTC. Amino acid sequence: CASSVVPQGGEQFF.

The gene calls are TRBV6-6 and TRBJ2-3; tentatively, D is TRBD1 (5 bases). The CDR3 sequence is 16 residues long. The germline V gene has CDR1 MNHNY and CDR2 SVGAGI (reference sequence). The V gene lost 2 bases and the J gene lost 1 base, with 13 bases spanning the gap. CDR3 residues: CASSYPFQGRTDTQYF. In DNA form, the CDR3 reads TGTGCCAGCAGTTACCCGTTCCAGGGCCGCACAGATACGCAGTATTTT.

The rearrangement joins TRBV6-5 to TRBJ2-7; D unresolved. CDR3 length: 15 residues. Trimming left V 6 bases short and J 2 bases short, with 17 bases between. Germline V gene sequence: CDR1 MNHEY, CDR2 SVGAGI. DNA of the CDR3: TGTGCCAGCAGGACCGGGCAGGAGCTGACCTACGAGCAGTACTTC. It yields the protein CASRTGQELTYEQYF.

The V call is TRBV30, the J call TRBJ1-2; perhaps TRBD1 as D (5 bases). The CDR3 contains 13 residues. Trimming took 7 bases from V and 9 from J, leaving 21 bases between them. Germline lookup yields CDR1 GTSNPN and CDR2 SVGIG (reference sequence). The CDR3 sequence: CASPGTAPGSYTF. The CDR3 region has the DNA TGTGCCTCCCCCGGGACCGCCCCGGGTAGCTACACCTTC.

This clonotype has at least ten counts. This chain uses TRBV5-8 with TRBJ2-1; D is perhaps TRBD1 (6 bases). The CDR3 is made up of 12 amino acids. Germline V gives CDR1 SGHTS, CDR2 YDEGEE. V lost 2 bases and J lost 8, with 8 bases in between. CDR3 bases: TGTGCCAGCAGCTTTAGGGGGTATGAGCAGTTCTTC. The encoded protein is CASSFRGYEQFF.

This clonotype was observed a few times. The V and J genes are TRBV29-1 and TRBJ2-1; the D gene could be TRBD1 or TRBD2 (5 bases each). Germline CDR1 is SQVTM and CDR2 is ANQGSEA. Trimming took 4 bases from V and 2 from J, leaving 12 bases between them. This CDR3 region has 14 residues. The CDR3 loop reads CSVARGVPYNEQFF. CDR3 sequence (DNA): TGCAGCGTTGCACGGGGCGTACCCTACAATGAGCAGTTCTTC.

The CDR3, as DNA: TGCAGCGTTGGGCGACAGGGAGAGACCCAGTACTTC. The encoded protein is CSVGRQGETQYF. V gene TRBV29-1 combines with J gene TRBJ2-5; 7 nucleotides agree with TRBD1. The germline CDR1 and CDR2 sequences are SQVTM and ANQGSEA. Trimming cost V 4 bases and J 4 bases; bases outside gene matches: 3. The CDR3 is 12 residues long.

The chain carries TRBV28 and TRBJ1-5; D unresolved. The V gene's germline CDR1 is MDHEN and CDR2 SYDVKM. The CDR3 extends over 11 amino acids. The ends were cut back, 3 bases at V and 6 bases at J, with 3 bases in the middle. The CDR3 DNA follows: TGTGCCAGCAGTTTTGGTCAGCCCCAGCATTTT. Protein product: CASSFGQPQHF.

V is TRBV19 and J is TRBJ2-1; maybe TRBD2 (6 bases). CDR1 is LNHDA and CDR2 is SQIVND in the germline V gene (reference sequence). The CDR3 extends over 14 amino acids. V was shortened by 3 bases and J by 4 bases, with 10 bases between the two germline ends. The CDR3 nucleotides read TGTGCCAGTAGTATGGTCGGGGGTTACAATGAGCAGTTCTTC. This gives the protein CASSMVGGYNEQFF.

V usage is TRBV20-1 and J usage is TRBJ2-7; 9 bases match TRBD1. The CDR3 loop spans 14 amino acids. V trimming: 3 bases; J trimming: 1 base; junction bases outside the gene matches: 4. CDR1 and CDR2 from the germline V gene are DFQATT and SNEGSKA (reference sequence). CDR3 residues: CSASETGGSYEQYF. The CDR3 region has the DNA TGCAGTGCTAGCGAGACAGGGGGTTCCTACGAGCAGTACTTC.

This clonotype showed up just a few times. This chain joins TRBV20-1 and TRBJ1-1; tentative D call: TRBD1 (5 bases). The CDR3 is 13 amino acids. V lost 6 bases, J lost 0 bases, and 11 bases lay in between. CDR1 is DFQATT and CDR2 is SNEGSKA in the germline V gene (reference sequence). The CDR3 sequence: CSAKDTLNTEAFF. The CDR3 nucleotides are TGCAGTGCCAAGGACACTTTGAACACTGAAGCTTTCTTT.

V and J are TRBV29-1 and TRBJ1-1, with D possibly being TRBD1 (5 bases). With 3 bases removed from V and 10 bases from J, the gap between germline ends came to 9 bases. Germline loops: CDR1 SQVTM, CDR2 ANQGSEA. CDR3 size: 10 residues. CDR3 protein: CSVDGGPAFF. CDR3 sequence (DNA): TGCAGCGTTGACGGGGGTCCAGCTTTCTTT.

This clonotype was seen a few times. The chain carries TRBV12-3 or TRBV12-4 and TRBJ2-1; 10 bases agree with TRBD2. CDR3 size: 15 residues. V lost 6 bases to trimming and J lost 9 bases; unmatched junction nucleotides: 11. Here the CDR3 DNA reads TGTGCCAGCAGACTCGAGCGGGGGGGCTTTGGTGAGCAGTTCTTC. It specifies CASRLERGGFGEQFF.

This clonotype was picked up many times. The chain joins TRBV28 to TRBJ1-5; TRBD1 agrees at 9 bases. The CDR3 is 14 residues long. Germline CDR1 MDHEN, CDR2 SYDVKM. The ends lost 4 bases at V and 7 bases at J; junction bases unmatched: 5. CDR3 residues: CASSSGQGRQPQHF. The DNA of the CDR3 is TGTGCCAGCAGTTCCGGACAGGGGCGACAGCCCCAGCATTTT.

This clonotype was recorded a few times. This rearrangement joins TRBV7-3 to TRBJ2-6; D perhaps matches TRBD2 (5 bases). The CDR3 is 15 amino acids. V lost 5 bases and J 0 bases, leaving 8 bases between the germline ends. The germline gives CDR1 SGHTA, CDR2 FQGTGA. CDR3 residues: CASSREISGANVLTF. The CDR3 bases are TGTGCCAGCAGCAGGGAGATCTCTGGGGCCAACGTCCTGACTTTC.

This clonotype was picked up a small number of times. The genes are TRBV5-1 and TRBJ1-3; TRBD1 is a possible D gene (6 bases). This CDR3 has 13 amino acids. CDR1 and CDR2 (germline): SGHRS, YFSETQ. V was cut by 0 bases and J by 5 bases, with 6 bases left in between. The CDR3 here is CASSLGGRNTIYF. Written as DNA, the CDR3 is TGCGCCAGCAGCTTGGGGGGGCGAAACACCATATATTTT.